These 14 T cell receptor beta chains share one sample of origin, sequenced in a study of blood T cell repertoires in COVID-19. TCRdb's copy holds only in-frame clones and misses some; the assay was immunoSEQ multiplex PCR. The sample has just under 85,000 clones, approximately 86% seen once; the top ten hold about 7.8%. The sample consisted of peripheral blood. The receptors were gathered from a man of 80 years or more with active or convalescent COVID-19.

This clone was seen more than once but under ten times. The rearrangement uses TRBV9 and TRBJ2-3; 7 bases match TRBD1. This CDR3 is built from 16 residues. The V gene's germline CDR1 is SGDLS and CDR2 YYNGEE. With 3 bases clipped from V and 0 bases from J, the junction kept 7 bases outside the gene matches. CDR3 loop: CASSALEGASTDTQYF. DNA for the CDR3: TGTGCCAGCAGCGCCCTCGAGGGGGCGAGCACAGATACGCAGTATTTT.

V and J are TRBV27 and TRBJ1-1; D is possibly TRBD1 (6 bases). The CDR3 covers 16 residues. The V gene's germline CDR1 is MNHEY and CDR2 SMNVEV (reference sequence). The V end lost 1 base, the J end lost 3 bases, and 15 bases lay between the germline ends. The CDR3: CASSLLGALVDTEAFF. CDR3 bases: TGTGCCAGCAGTTTATTGGGGGCCCTCGTGGACACTGAAGCTTTCTTT.

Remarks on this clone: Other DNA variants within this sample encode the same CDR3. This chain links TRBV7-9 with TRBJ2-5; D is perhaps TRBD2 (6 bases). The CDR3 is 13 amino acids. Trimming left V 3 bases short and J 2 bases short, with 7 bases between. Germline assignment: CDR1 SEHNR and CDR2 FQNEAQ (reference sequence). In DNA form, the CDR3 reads TGTGCCAGCAGCTTTGCGGGGCAAGAGACCCAGTACTTC. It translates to CASSFAGQETQYF.

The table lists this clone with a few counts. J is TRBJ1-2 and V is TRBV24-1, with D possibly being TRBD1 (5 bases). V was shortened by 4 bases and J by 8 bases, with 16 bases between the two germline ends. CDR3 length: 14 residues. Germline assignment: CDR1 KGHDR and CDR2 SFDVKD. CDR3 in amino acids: CATSDPRGLEGYTF. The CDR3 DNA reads TGTGCCACCAGTGACCCGCGGGGGTTGGAAGGCTACACCTTC.

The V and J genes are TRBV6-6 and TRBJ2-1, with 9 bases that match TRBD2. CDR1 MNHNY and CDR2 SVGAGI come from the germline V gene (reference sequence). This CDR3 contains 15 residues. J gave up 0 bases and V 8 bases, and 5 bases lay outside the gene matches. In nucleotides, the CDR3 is TGTGCCAGCTCTAATAGCGGGAGCTCCTACAATGAGCAGTTCTTC. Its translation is CASSNSGSSYNEQFF.

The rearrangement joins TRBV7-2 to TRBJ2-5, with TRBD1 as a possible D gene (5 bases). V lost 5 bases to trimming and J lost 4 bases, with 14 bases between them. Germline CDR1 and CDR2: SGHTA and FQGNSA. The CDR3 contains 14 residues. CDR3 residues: CASSLGVRVETQYF. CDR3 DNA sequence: TGTGCCAGCAGCCTAGGGGTCAGGGTAGAGACCCAGTACTTC.

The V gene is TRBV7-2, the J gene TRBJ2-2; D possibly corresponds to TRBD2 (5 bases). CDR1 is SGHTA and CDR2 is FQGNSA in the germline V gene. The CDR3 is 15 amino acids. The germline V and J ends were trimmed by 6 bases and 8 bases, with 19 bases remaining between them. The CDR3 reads CASSFSAPGLGELFF. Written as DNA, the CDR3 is TGTGCCAGCAGTTTTAGCGCCCCGGGATTAGGGGAGCTGTTTTTT.

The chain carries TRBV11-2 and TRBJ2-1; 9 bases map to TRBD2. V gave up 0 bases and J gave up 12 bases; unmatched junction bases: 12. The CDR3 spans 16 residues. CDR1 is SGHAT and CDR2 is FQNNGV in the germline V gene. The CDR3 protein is CASSLDRPAGGVWQFF. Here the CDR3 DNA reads TGTGCCAGCAGCTTAGATCGTCCAGCGGGAGGTGTGTGGCAGTTCTTC.

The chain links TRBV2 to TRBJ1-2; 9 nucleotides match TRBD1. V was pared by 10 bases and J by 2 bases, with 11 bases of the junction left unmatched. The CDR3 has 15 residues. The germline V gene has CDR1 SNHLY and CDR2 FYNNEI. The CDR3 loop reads CANAVQGTGNYGYTF. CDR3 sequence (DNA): TGTGCCAACGCCGTACAGGGGACAGGGAACTATGGCTACACCTTC.

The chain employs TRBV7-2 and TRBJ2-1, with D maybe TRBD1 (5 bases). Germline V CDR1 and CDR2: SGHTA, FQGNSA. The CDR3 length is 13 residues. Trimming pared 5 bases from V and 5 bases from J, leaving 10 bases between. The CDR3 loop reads CASSMGRNNEQFF. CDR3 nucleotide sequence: TGTGCCAGCAGCATGGGGCGGAACAATGAGCAGTTCTTC.

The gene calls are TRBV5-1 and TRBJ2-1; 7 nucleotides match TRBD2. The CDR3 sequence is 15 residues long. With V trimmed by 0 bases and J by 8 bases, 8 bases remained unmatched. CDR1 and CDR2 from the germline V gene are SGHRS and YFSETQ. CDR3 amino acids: CASSLVGGPLDEQFF. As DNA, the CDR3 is TGCGCCAGCAGCTTGGTGGGAGGGCCTTTGGATGAGCAGTTCTTC.

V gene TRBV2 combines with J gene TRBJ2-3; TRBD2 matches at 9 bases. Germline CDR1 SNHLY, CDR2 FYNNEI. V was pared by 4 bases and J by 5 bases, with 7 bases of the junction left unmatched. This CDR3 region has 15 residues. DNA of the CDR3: TGTGCCAGCAGTGTGGTAGCGGGAGTCGGAGATACGCAGTATTTT. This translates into CASSVVAGVGDTQYF.

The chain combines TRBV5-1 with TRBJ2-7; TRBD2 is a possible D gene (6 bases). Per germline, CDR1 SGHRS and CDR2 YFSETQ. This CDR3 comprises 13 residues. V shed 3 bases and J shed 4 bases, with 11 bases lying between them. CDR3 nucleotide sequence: TGCGCCAGCAGCTCGGTCGGGGGATACGAGCAGTACGTC. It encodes CASSSVGGYEQYV.

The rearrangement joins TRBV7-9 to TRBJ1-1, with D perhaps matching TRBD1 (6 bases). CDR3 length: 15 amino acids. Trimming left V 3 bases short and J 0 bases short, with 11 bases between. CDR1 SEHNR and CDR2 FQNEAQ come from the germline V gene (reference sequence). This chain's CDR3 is CASSFQGSMNTEAFF. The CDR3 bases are TGTGCCAGCAGCTTTCAGGGGTCCATGAACACTGAAGCTTTCTTT.